This T cell receptor (beta chain) was obtained from a study of T-cell memory formation after mild COVID-19. About the study: The TCR clusters were mostly specific to one donor. Findings of the study overall: A second wave of clones peaked on day 37, and their SARS-CoV-2 specificity went unconfirmed.

TCRdb redid the calling of the 5' RACE reads with MiXCR, one entry per CDR3 protein. The sample includes roughly 150,000 distinct CDR3 sequences, around 15% of them seen just once. Germline V gives CDR1 SQVTM, CDR2 ANQGSEA. V shed 2 bases and J shed 4 bases, with 12 bases lying between them. The CDR3 has 14 residues. A word on this clonotype: The antigen is not known.

The TCR originated in an adult woman who had mild COVID-19 (a few samples of this study predate the infection). Cell type and time point are not known. V gene TRBV29-1 combines with J gene TRBJ2-1, with D possibly TRBD2 on 6 matching bases. Sequenced sample: PBMCs or a T cell subset sorted from them (not recorded which). CDR3 in DNA: TGCAGCGTTGAACCGGAGGGCCGGTACAATGAGCAGTTCTTC. This encodes CSVEPEGRYNEQFF.